One sample yielded the 21 T cell receptor beta chains listed below, sequenced in a study of cytomegalovirus exposure and HLA in healthy donors. The study ran its PCR with 60 Vbeta and 13 Jbeta primers. Some clones are missing from TCRdb's copy, which holds only in-frame ones; the method was immunoSEQ multiplex PCR. The table records about 130,000 clones, 73% of them present only once. Material for sequencing was PBMCs. These receptors originate from a man in his sixties in good health and CMV-seropositive.

In this sample, this clone turned up a few times. This chain uses TRBV2 with TRBJ2-3, with 9 bases that match TRBD2. Germline V CDR1 and CDR2: SNHLY, FYNNEI. V lost 4 bases, J lost 6 bases, and 11 bases stayed unmatched. This CDR3 comprises 16 residues. The CDR3 coding sequence is TGTGCCAGCAGTGTGGGGCGGGGGGGCCGAGGGGATACGCAGTATTTT. Amino acid sequence: CASSVGRGGRGDTQYF.

The rearrangement joins TRBV27 to TRBJ1-2; maybe TRBD1 (5 bases). CDR3 length: 16 residues. From germline, CDR1 is MNHEY and CDR2 SMNVEV (reference sequence). The V and J ends lost 2 bases and 4 bases respectively, with 17 bases between them. This chain's CDR3 is CASSLRQHQGGYGYTF. Written as DNA, the CDR3 is TGTGCCAGCAGTTTAAGACAGCATCAGGGTGGCTATGGCTACACCTTC.

The genes are TRBV30 and TRBJ1-4, with D unclear. The V end lost 1 base, the J end lost 0 bases, and 21 bases lay between the germline ends. Germline loops: CDR1 GTSNPN, CDR2 SVGIG (reference sequence). CDR3 length equals 19 residues. This CDR3 is CAWSALTGRGAATNEKLFF. The CDR3 coding sequence is TGTGCCTGGAGTGCCCTAACCGGTCGGGGAGCGGCAACTAATGAAAAACTGTTTTTT.

V usage is TRBV6-5 and J usage is TRBJ2-3; 7 positions match TRBD1. Trimming removed 6 bases from V and 4 bases from J; junction bases left unmatched: 7. CDR1 is MNHEY, CDR2 SVGAGI, per germline. This CDR3 has 14 amino acids. The CDR3 loop is CASSRFDRADTQYF. CDR3 bases: TGTGCCAGCAGCCGCTTCGACAGGGCAGATACGCAGTATTTT.

This rearrangement joins TRBV5-1 to TRBJ1-5; 7 nucleotides align to TRBD1. CDR1 and CDR2 from the germline V gene are SGHRS and YFSETQ. J was trimmed by 3 bases and V by 4 bases; bases with no gene match: 7. CDR3 length: 15 residues. CDR3 region: CASSATGANNQPQHF. The CDR3 DNA sequence: TGCGCCAGCAGCGCAACAGGGGCTAACAATCAGCCCCAGCATTTT.

V usage is TRBV5-1 and J usage is TRBJ2-7; possibly TRBD1 for D (5 bases). This CDR3 is 12 amino acids long. Looked up from germline, CDR1 is SGHRS and CDR2 is YFSETQ. The V end lost 4 bases, the J end lost 1 base, and 6 bases lay between the germline ends. The CDR3 sequence: CASSRGSYEQYF. In DNA form, the CDR3 reads TGCGCCAGCAGCAGGGGTTCCTACGAGCAGTACTTC. Full variable domain (outside the CDR3, taken from reference TRBV5-1 and TRBJ2-7): KAGVTQTPRYLIKTRGQQVTLSCSPISGHRSVSWYQQTPGQGLQFLFEYFSETQRNKGNFPGRFSGRQFSNSRSEMNVSTLELGDSALYLCASSRGSYEQYFGPGTRLTVT.

V and J are TRBV30 and TRBJ2-3; D not resolved. From germline, CDR1 is GTSNPN and CDR2 SVGIG (reference sequence). This CDR3 region has 14 residues. Trimming took off 2 bases at V and 4 bases at J, with 13 bases between the two ends. The CDR3 is CAWSPGLSPDTQYF. CDR3 nucleotides: TGTGCCTGGAGTCCTGGGCTCTCTCCAGATACGCAGTATTTT. Drawing the rest from reference TRBV30 and TRBJ2-3, the complete variable domain is SQTIHQWPATLVQPVGSPLSLECTVEGTSNPNLYWYRQAAGRGLQLLFYSVGIGQISSEVPQNLSASRPQDRQFILSSKKLLLSDSGFYLCAWSPGLSPDTQYFGPGTRLTVL.

The rearrangement links TRBV2 to TRBJ2-5; 8 nucleotides line up with TRBD1. Germline CDR1 is SNHLY and CDR2 is FYNNEI. V lost 0 bases and J lost 4; bases outside the gene matches: 4. The length of the CDR3 is 15 residues. CDR3 sequence: CASSEAGTGLETQYF. CDR3 nucleotide sequence: TGTGCCAGCAGTGAAGCGGGGACAGGCTTAGAGACCCAGTACTTC.

For this clone: An end of the junction does not agree with germline; a read error may underlie this. The chain recombines TRBV7-9 with TRBJ1-5, with TRBD1 identical over 7 bases. The germline V gene has CDR1 SEHNR and CDR2 FQNEAQ (reference sequence). The CDR3 loop spans 13 amino acids. DNA of the CDR3: TGTTCCAGCAGCTCAACCGGGGACAGCCCCCAGCATTTT. Its translation is CSSSSTGDSPQHF. Drawing the rest from reference TRBV7-9 and TRBJ1-5, the complete variable domain is DTGVSQNPRHKITKRGQNVTFRCDPISEHNRLYWYRQTLGQGPEFLTYFQNEAQLEKSRLLSDRFSAERPKGSFSTLEIQRTEQGDSAMYLCSSSSTGDSPQHFGDGTRLSIL.

The J gene is TRBJ2-7, the V gene TRBV18; a weak D match, TRBD1 (5 bases). V gave up 3 bases and J gave up 5 bases, with 17 bases separating them. This CDR3 region has 15 residues. The germline CDR1 and CDR2 sequences are KGHSH and LQKENI. CDR3 nucleotide sequence: TGTGCCAGCTCACCGTATACAGGACCCCTCCACGAGCAGTACTTC. It translates to CASSPYTGPLHEQYF.

The CDR3 DNA reads TGTGCCAGCAGCACGGGCATCCTGGGACAGGGGCAAGGCGGCTACACCTTC. Encoded protein: CASSTGILGQGQGGYTF. V usage is TRBV5-4 and J usage is TRBJ1-2; 10 bases match TRBD1. Germline CDR1 SGHNT, CDR2 YYREEE (reference sequence). This CDR3 contains 17 residues. Germline trimming cut 4 bases from V and 8 bases from J; bases unmatched to any gene: 17.

The V and J genes are TRBV28 and TRBJ1-1, with D perhaps matching TRBD1 (6 bases). The germline gives CDR1 MDHEN, CDR2 SYDVKM. CDR3 length: 15 residues. With 5 bases removed from V and 0 bases from J, the gap between germline ends came to 13 bases. The DNA of the CDR3 is TGTGCCAGCAGTAGAAGGGGGAACATGAACACTGAAGCTTTCTTT. Translating gives CASSRRGNMNTEAFF.

This chain links TRBV5-1 with TRBJ1-2; D unclear. The CDR3 covers 13 residues. Germline V gene data show CDR1 as SGHRS and CDR2 as YFSETQ. V was pared by 1 base and J by 1 base, with 5 bases between. In DNA, the CDR3 is TGCGCCAGCAGCTTGTCCAGTAACTATGGCTACACCTTC. This codes for CASSLSSNYGYTF.

The chain is built from TRBV5-4 and TRBJ1-1, with a weak D call TRBD1 (6 bases). CDR3 length: 16 residues. V was clipped by 6 bases and J by 4 bases, with 22 bases between them. The germline CDR1 and CDR2 sequences are SGHNT and YYREEE (reference sequence). The CDR3: CASNFGTGRRSTEAFF. CDR3 nucleotides: TGTGCCAGCAATTTTGGTACAGGGAGACGGAGCACTGAAGCTTTCTTT. Variable domain in full (rest from reference TRBV5-4 and TRBJ1-1): ETGVTQSPTHLIKTRGQQVTLRCSSQSGHNTVSWYQQALGQGPQFIFQYYREEENGRGNFPPRFSGLQFPNYSSELNVNALELDDSALYLCASNFGTGRRSTEAFFGQGTRLTVV.

The J gene is TRBJ2-1, the V gene TRBV4-1; 8 bases are a match to TRBD2. The CDR3 sequence is 17 residues long. The trim removed 0 bases at V and 5 bases at J, leaving 9 bases unmatched. CDR1 and CDR2 from the germline V gene are MGHRA and YSYEKL. The CDR3 DNA follows: TGCGCCAGCAGCCAAGATAGGGGACTAGGCCAAAACAATGAGCAGTTCTTC. This encodes CASSQDRGLGQNNEQFF.

V is TRBV28 and J is TRBJ1-5; D is unresolved. The germline gives CDR1 MDHEN, CDR2 SYDVKM. The V end lost 6 bases, the J end lost 1 base, and 4 bases lay between the germline ends. CDR3 length: 12 amino acids. CDR3 protein: CASRRSNQPQHF. The CDR3 nucleotides are TGTGCCAGCAGGCGGAGCAATCAGCCCCAGCATTTT.

The chain joins TRBV27 to TRBJ1-1; TRBD1 might be the D (5 bases). This CDR3 is built from 14 residues. Trimming stripped 3 bases from V and 3 bases from J, with 11 bases between. The germline V gene encodes CDR1 MNHEY and CDR2 SMNVEV (reference sequence). The CDR3 reads CASSFGRADTEAFF. The CDR3 DNA reads as TGTGCCAGCAGTTTTGGCAGGGCGGACACTGAAGCTTTCTTT.

This clone was detected only a few times. The rearrangement joins TRBV2 to TRBJ2-7; a possible D gene is TRBD1 (5 bases). Germline assignment: CDR1 SNHLY and CDR2 FYNNEI. V lost 7 bases and J 1 base, leaving 14 bases between the germline ends. This CDR3 region has 14 residues. CDR3 region: CASTKGDLSYEQYF. DNA of the CDR3: TGTGCCAGCACTAAAGGGGATTTATCCTACGAGCAGTACTTC.

The chain employs TRBV14 and TRBJ1-1; unclear D gene. This CDR3 has 16 amino acids. CDR1 SGHDN and CDR2 FVKESK come from the germline V gene. Between the trimmed V and J ends, which lost 1 base and 0 bases, there was a span of 12 bases. CDR3 in DNA: TGTGCCAGCAGCCAAGTGTCCGGCGGTATGAACACTGAAGCTTTCTTT. Encoded protein: CASSQVSGGMNTEAFF.

The V and J genes are TRBV5-1 and TRBJ2-2; D is unresolved. V was clipped by 0 bases and J by 4 bases, with 19 bases between them. The CDR3 consists of 18 residues. CDR1 SGHRS and CDR2 YFSETQ come from the germline V gene. The CDR3: CASSLEQTNHKFTGELFF. CDR3 in DNA: TGCGCCAGCAGCTTGGAACAGACAAACCATAAGTTCACCGGGGAGCTGTTTTTT.

J is TRBJ1-5 and V is TRBV19, with 8 nucleotides matching TRBD1. From germline, CDR1 is LNHDA and CDR2 SQIVND (reference sequence). The CDR3 contains 14 residues. Trimming at V came to 6 bases and at J to 7 bases, leaving 8 bases not matched to a gene. CDR3 protein: CASSPGTGGQPQHF. The CDR3, as DNA: TGTGCCAGTAGCCCCGGGACAGGTGGGCAGCCCCAGCATTTT.